A selection of T cell receptor beta chains follows, all from one sample in a study of blood T cell repertoires in COVID-19. Using immunoSEQ multiplex PCR, the repertoire was profiled, and TCRdb retains in-frame clones only, with some absent. The sample carries 85,000 to 95,000 clones, more than 75% recorded once. Sample: peripheral blood. These receptors all come from a human donor in a cohort sampled during active COVID-19. The CDR3 runs from the conserved cysteine through the conserved F or W. The D gene is left open where the match is weak. The size entry is marked missing in some rows and otherwise reads once, few, many or a size class.

v_gene	abundance	j_gene	d_gene	CDR3aa	CDR3nt
TRBV5-1	.	TRBJ2-6	TRBD1	CASSLAPGQHYSGANVLTF	TGCGCCAGCAGCTTGGCACCGGGACAGCATTACTCTGGGGCCAACGTCCTGACTTTC
TRBV6-2/TRBV6-3	.	TRBJ2-1	TRBD1	CASSYGPGGDYNEQFF	TGTGCCAGCAGTTACGGTCCAGGGGGCGACTACAATGAGCAGTTCTTC
TRBV9	.	TRBJ2-7	.	CASSVGGGQLYEQYF	TGTGCCAGCAGCGTAGGGGGGGGACAACTCTACGAGCAGTACTTC
TRBV11-2	.	TRBJ1-2	.	CASSLGYRDSYTF	TGTGCCAGCAGCTTAGGGTACAGGGATAGCTACACCTTC
TRBV5-1	once	TRBJ2-3	.	CASSPQGVGGTDTQYF	TGCGCCAGCAGCCCCCAAGGGGTTGGGGGCACAGATACGCAGTATTTT
TRBV4-2	once	TRBJ2-1	.	CASSQVGTRGSYNEQFF	TGTGCCAGCAGCCAAGTAGGAACACGGGGCTCCTACAATGAGCAGTTCTTC
TRBV4-3	.	TRBJ2-5	.	CASSQARDTQETQYF	TGCGCCAGCAGCCAAGCCCGGGACACCCAAGAGACCCAGTACTTC
TRBV5-5	.	TRBJ2-7	.	CASSFGGRNEQYF	TGTGCCAGCAGCTTCGGGGGGCGGAATGAGCAGTACTTC
TRBV27	.	TRBJ2-1	TRBD2	CASSLGFGTRENNEQFF	TGTGCCAGCAGTTTAGGATTCGGGACTAGGGAGAACAATGAGCAGTTCTTC
TRBV12-5	.	TRBJ1-1	.	CASAVNTEAFF	TGTGCTAGTGCGGTGAACACTGAAGCTTTCTTT
TRBV5-4	.	TRBJ2-7	TRBD2	CASSFSGSGRSYEQYF	TGTGCCAGCAGCTTTAGCGGTAGCGGGAGATCCTACGAGCAGTACTTC
TRBV28	once	TRBJ1-2	TRBD1	CASSLGTGVYGYTF	TGTGCCAGCAGTTTAGGGACAGGGGTCTATGGCTACACCTTC
TRBV24-1	.	TRBJ2-2	.	CATSDAGQNTGELFF	TGTGCCACCAGTGATGCGGGTCAGAACACCGGGGAGCTGTTTTTT
TRBV7-9	.	TRBJ2-7	TRBD1	CASSSSQGMYEQYF	TGTGCCAGCAGCTCCTCACAGGGGATGTACGAGCAGTACTTC
TRBV6-2/TRBV6-3	once	TRBJ1-3	.	CASSYTDMTAIYF	TGTGCCAGCAGTTACACTGACATGACGGCCATATATTTT
TRBV11-2	.	TRBJ2-7	TRBD2	CASSLDLTGGAQEQYF	TGTGCCAGCAGCTTAGATCTGACCGGGGGGGCCCAAGAGCAGTATTTC
TRBV19	.	TRBJ2-2	.	CASSTRQAMNTGELFF	TGTGCCAGTAGTACTCGACAGGCTATGAACACCGGGGAGCTGTTTTTT
TRBV4-3	.	TRBJ2-3	TRBD2	CASSEKLAGFTDTQYF	TGCGCCAGCAGCGAAAAACTAGCGGGGTTCACAGATACGCAGTATTTT
TRBV7-2	.	TRBJ2-3	TRBD2	CASSLDGLAGTDTQYF	TGTGCCAGCAGCTTAGACGGACTAGCGGGTACAGATACGCAGTATTTT
TRBV6-5	few	TRBJ2-5	.	CASRTSTAQETQYF	TGTGCCAGCAGAACGTCGACAGCTCAAGAGACCCAGTACTTC
TRBV28	.	TRBJ1-6	.	CASSFGVSSPLHF	TGTGCCAGCAGTTTCGGGGTGAGCTCACCCCTCCACTTT
TRBV7-8	.	TRBJ2-7	.	CASSLGSRGADRQYF	TGTGCCAGCAGCTTAGGATCCAGGGGGGCCGATAGGCAGTACTTC
TRBV2	.	TRBJ2-7	TRBD2	CASRLAGGSYEQYF	TGTGCCAGCAGACTAGCGGGGGGATCCTACGAGCAGTACTTC
TRBV5-1	.	TRBJ2-3	TRBD2	CASYSGGASDTQYF	TGCGCCAGTTATAGCGGGGGGGCCTCAGATACGCAGTATTTT
TRBV9	.	TRBJ2-1	.	CASSVRDISYNEQFF	TGTGCCAGCAGCGTTCGGGACATCTCCTACAATGAGCAGTTCTTC
TRBV28	.	TRBJ2-1	TRBD2	CASSGGAGVYNEQFF	TGTGCCAGCAGCGGCGGAGCGGGGGTATACAATGAGCAGTTCTTC
TRBV6-5	.	TRBJ2-2	TRBD2	CASRLTSGSTGELFF	TGTGCCAGCCGCCTCACTAGCGGGAGTACCGGGGAGCTGTTTTTT
TRBV10-3	.	TRBJ1-1	.	CAISGGHHTEAFF	TGTGCCATCAGTGGGGGACACCACACTGAAGCTTTCTTT